This TCR beta chain was found in a study of shared clonotypes between healthy human individuals. Points from the study as a whole: Clonotypes not shared had lower generation probabilities than those common to all four donors.

In regard to this clone: Its antigen is not known.

Deep-level settings were used for running the assay. Some clones are missing from TCRdb's copy, which holds only in-frame ones; the method was immunoSEQ multiplex PCR. The sample includes approximately 1,000,000 clones, roughly 77% of them seen just once. This CDR3 is 15 amino acids long. Germline assignment: CDR1 SGHRS and CDR2 YFSETQ. V lost 1 base, J lost 7 bases, and 18 bases lay in between. All donors were Caucasian adults living in Nashville, Tennessee. The receptor was isolated from a man between 18 and 29 years old in good health. Some clones in this sample may be carry-over from other donors' samples. This rearrangement joins TRBV5-1 to TRBJ2-7, with D possibly matching TRBD1 (5 bases). The sequencing input was memory CD4+ T cells from PBMCs. Documented subset: CD45RA-negative fraction. The CDR3: CASSLRQGGALEQYF. CDR3 in DNA: TGCGCCAGCAGCTTGAGGCAGGGTGGGGCCTTGGAGCAGTACTTC. Drawing the rest from reference TRBV5-1 and TRBJ2-7, the complete variable domain is KAGVTQTPRYLIKTRGQQVTLSCSPISGHRSVSWYQQTPGQGLQFLFEYFSETQRNKGNFPGRFSGRQFSNSRSEMNVSTLELGDSALYLCASSLRQGGALEQYFGPGTRLTVT.